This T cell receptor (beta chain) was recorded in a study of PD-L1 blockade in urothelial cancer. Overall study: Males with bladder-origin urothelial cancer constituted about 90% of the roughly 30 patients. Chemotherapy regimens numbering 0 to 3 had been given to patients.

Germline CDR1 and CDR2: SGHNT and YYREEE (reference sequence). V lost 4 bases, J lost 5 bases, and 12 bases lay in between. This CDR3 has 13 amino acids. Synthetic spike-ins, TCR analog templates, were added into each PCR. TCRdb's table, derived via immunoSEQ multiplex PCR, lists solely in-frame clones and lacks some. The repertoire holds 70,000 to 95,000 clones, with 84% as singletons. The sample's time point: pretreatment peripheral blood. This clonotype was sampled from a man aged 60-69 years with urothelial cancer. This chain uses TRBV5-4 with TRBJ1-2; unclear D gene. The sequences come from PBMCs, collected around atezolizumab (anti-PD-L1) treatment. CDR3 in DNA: TGTGCCAGCAGCGCGCAGGCCGATTATGGCTACACCTTC. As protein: CASSAQADYGYTF.